These 27 T cell receptor beta chains came from one sample sequenced in a study of CD8 T cells in ankylosing spondylitis. Study findings and constraints: Typical of ankylosing spondylitis blood, it appeared, was a TCR beta motif of about eight highly homologous variants.

Their target antigens are unknown. TCRdb re-called the 5' RACE reads with MiXCR, one entry per CDR3 protein. The repertoire holds about 800,000 distinct CDR3 sequences, 12% seen once, with just over 0.5% in the top ten. The sample was blood, either unsorted or a sorted T cell fraction (not recorded which). These receptors all stem from a male donor with ankylosing spondylitis.

The V and J genes are TRBV20-1 and TRBJ2-3; 13 positions agree with TRBD2. Germline V lookup: CDR1 DFQATT, CDR2 SNEGSKA (reference sequence). There are 15 residues in the CDR3. Losses at the gene ends were 6 bases for V and 4 bases for J; bases not matched to a gene: 7. CDR3 sequence reads: CSAVLAGGVPDTQYF. The CDR3, as DNA: TGCAGTGCGGTACTAGCGGGAGGGGTCCCAGATACGCAGTATTTT.

This clonotype was counted many times. The chain links TRBV15 to TRBJ1-5; tentative D call: TRBD1 (5 bases). Germline loops: CDR1 LNHNV, CDR2 YYDKDF (reference sequence). Between the trimmed V and J ends, which lost 5 bases and 4 bases, there was a span of 9 bases. The CDR3 contains 13 residues. CDR3 nucleotide sequence: TGTGCCACCAGCCTTGAGGGGAATCAGCCCCAGCATTTT. It specifies CATSLEGNQPQHF.

This clonotype came up a few times. CDR3 sequence (DNA): TGTGCCAGCAGCCAAGATCTGAATGTGGTGCCCCAGCATTTT. Protein: CASSQDLNVVPQHF. The chain carries TRBV4-2 and TRBJ1-5; unclear D gene. The CDR3 totals 14 residues. The V gene lost 0 bases and the J gene lost 9 bases, with 12 bases spanning the gap. CDR1 and CDR2 from the germline V gene are LGHNA and YNFKEQ.

The chain is built from TRBV7-9 and TRBJ2-7; D may be TRBD1 (6 bases). Trimming stripped 1 base from V and 7 bases from J, with 20 bases between. CDR3 length: 16 residues. Germline V lookup: CDR1 SEHNR, CDR2 FQNEAQ (reference sequence). The DNA of the CDR3 is TGTGCCAGCAGCTTAGTGAGGGGGACGGGAAATGAAGAGCAGTACTTC. This sequence encodes CASSLVRGTGNEEQYF.

This chain links TRBV5-1 with TRBJ2-1; D may be TRBD1 (5 bases). This CDR3 is built from 13 residues. Germline assignment: CDR1 SGHRS and CDR2 YFSETQ. Trimming took 0 bases from V and 8 from J, leaving 9 bases between them. The chain's CDR3 is CASSLDRIDEQFF. The CDR3 nucleotides read TGCGCCAGCAGCTTGGACAGGATCGATGAGCAGTTCTTC.

There are a few counts of this clonotype. The chain is built from TRBV21-1 and TRBJ2-2; the table assigns TRBD1, which was not confirmed against the DNA. TRBV21-1 is given as a pseudogene. This CDR3 region has 13 residues. CDR3 protein: CASSRVGEWELFF. CDR3 DNA: TGTGCCAGCAGCAGAGTGGGGGAATGGGAGCTGTTTTTT.

This clonotype was found many times. The J gene is TRBJ2-7, the V gene TRBV4-2; tentative D call: TRBD1 (5 bases). Trimming took off 0 bases at V and 4 bases at J, with 7 bases between the two ends. The germline V gene encodes CDR1 LGHNA and CDR2 YNFKEQ. The CDR3 runs to 13 residues. CDR3 in amino acids: CASSQDAGYEQYF. The CDR3 bases are TGTGCCAGCAGCCAAGACGCAGGGTACGAGCAGTACTTC.

This clonotype has more than one count but fewer than ten. The genes are TRBV6-1 and TRBJ2-3; 10 bases fit TRBD2. The CDR3 has 14 amino acids. Unmatched junction bases numbered 10, after V lost 8 bases and J lost 8 bases. Germline values: CDR1 MNHNS, CDR2 SASEGT. CDR3 loop: CASGGTSATFTQYF. CDR3 DNA sequence: TGTGCCAGCGGAGGGACTAGCGCCACATTTACGCAGTATTTT.

In its sample, this clonotype was seen many times. V and J are TRBV29-1 and TRBJ1-1, with unresolved D. From germline, CDR1 is SQVTM and CDR2 ANQGSEA. The CDR3 extends over 14 amino acids. V lost 2 bases, J lost 0 bases, and 10 bases lay in between. The CDR3 nucleotides read TGCAGCGTTGAATTGGAATGGATGAACACTGAAGCTTTCTTT. Its translation: CSVELEWMNTEAFF.

This clonotype has a count of ten or more. V and J are TRBV29-1 and TRBJ1-1; the D gene is possibly TRBD1 (5 bases). Trimming shortened V by 3 bases and J by 4 bases, and 15 bases separated the two germline ends. The CDR3 runs 14 residues. Germline CDR1 reads SQVTM; CDR2 reads ANQGSEA. CDR3 in DNA: TGCAGCGTTGACCGGACACTGCGAGGCACTGAAGCTTTCTTT. Translating gives CSVDRTLRGTEAFF.

At least ten counts were recorded for this clonotype. The chain couples TRBV29-1 to TRBJ2-3, with D unresolved. CDR1 SQVTM and CDR2 ANQGSEA come from the germline V gene. The CDR3 covers 11 residues. The V gene lost 2 bases and the J gene lost 3 bases, with 3 bases spanning the gap. The CDR3 region has the DNA TGCAGCGTTGAACCTACAGATACGCAGTATTTT. Protein: CSVEPTDTQYF.

The rearrangement uses TRBV5-1 and TRBJ2-7; TRBD1 agrees at 8 bases. V was clipped by 2 bases and J by 3 bases; unmatched bases: 7. CDR1 SGHRS and CDR2 YFSETQ come from the germline V gene. The CDR3 loop spans 15 amino acids. CDR3 DNA sequence: TGCGCCAGCAGCTTCGTGGGACAGGTGAACTACGAGCAGTACTTC. It codes for CASSFVGQVNYEQYF.

This sequence joins TRBV6-1 and TRBJ1-5; the D is unclear. The CDR3 spans 13 residues. The V gene lost 5 bases and the J gene lost 5 bases, with 10 bases spanning the gap. The germline CDR1 and CDR2 sequences are MNHNS and SASEGT. The CDR3 sequence: CASSRSRDQPQHF. DNA for the CDR3: TGTGCCAGCAGTCGTTCCCGAGATCAGCCCCAGCATTTT.

This clonotype has only a few counts. The chain has TRBV12-3 or TRBV12-4 and TRBJ2-1; weak D call: TRBD2 (5 bases). Trimming removed 5 bases from V and 7 bases from J, with 21 bases in between. CDR3 length equals 16 residues. The CDR3 DNA sequence: TGTGCCAGCAGTCCCCGGCGAGCCCCGGGGTGGAATGAGCAGTTCTTC. This encodes CASSPRRAPGWNEQFF.

This chain connects TRBV6-2 or TRBV6-3 to TRBJ2-7; a weak D match, TRBD2 (6 bases). Germline V gives CDR1 MNHEY, CDR2 SVGEGT. This CDR3 has 13 residues. With 5 bases removed from V and 3 bases from J, the gap between germline ends came to 11 bases. DNA of the CDR3: TGTGCCAGCAGTGGGACTGCATTCTACGAGCAGTACTTC. Protein product: CASSGTAFYEQYF.

The V call is TRBV18, the J call TRBJ2-1; 13 nucleotides match TRBD2. The V segment lost 6 bases and the J segment 9 bases; nucleotides outside the gene matches: 5. The CDR3 is 14 amino acids. Germline values: CDR1 KGHSH, CDR2 LQKENI. The CDR3 spells CASSGLAGDSEQFF. The CDR3 DNA sequence: TGTGCCAGCTCTGGACTAGCGGGAGATAGTGAGCAGTTCTTC.

The chain couples TRBV4-2 to TRBJ2-1, with 9 bases that match TRBD2. CDR3 length: 17 residues. Germline CDR1 and CDR2: LGHNA and YNFKEQ. The V gene end was trimmed by 4 bases and the J gene end by 9 bases; junction bases not matched to a gene: 16. The CDR3 loop is CASSPGGLAGSRAEQFF. Here the CDR3 DNA reads TGTGCCAGCAGCCCAGGCGGGCTAGCGGGGTCGCGCGCTGAGCAGTTCTTC.

This clonotype was picked up a small number of times. The rearrangement links TRBV20-1 to TRBJ2-1; D is uncertain. CDR3 length: 13 amino acids. The germline V and J ends were trimmed by 8 bases and 2 bases, with 13 bases remaining between them. The V gene's germline CDR1 is DFQATT and CDR2 SNEGSKA (reference sequence). The CDR3 DNA sequence: TGCAGTCTTAAGAGTTCAACCTACAATGAGCAGTTCTTC. Encoded protein: CSLKSSTYNEQFF.

The V and J genes are TRBV2 and TRBJ1-4; no definite D call. Germline CDR1 reads SNHLY; CDR2 reads FYNNEI. The CDR3 extends over 11 amino acids. Trimming removed 4 bases at V and 13 bases at J, with 10 bases between. CDR3 in amino acids: CASSVGGGLFF. Here the CDR3 DNA reads TGTGCCAGCAGTGTAGGTGGCGGACTGTTTTTT.

The V call is TRBV5-4, the J call TRBJ2-5; possible D gene TRBD1, 6 bases. V was clipped by 6 bases and J by 3 bases, with 12 bases between them. This CDR3 contains 13 residues. CDR1 is SGHNT, CDR2 YYREEE, per germline (reference sequence). CDR3 loop: CASTLQGKETQYF. CDR3 nucleotides: TGTGCCAGCACCCTGCAGGGGAAAGAGACCCAGTACTTC.

This clonotype was observed many times. The V call is TRBV5-1, the J call TRBJ2-7, with D tentatively TRBD1 (6 bases). V was shortened by 4 bases and J by 12 bases, with 14 bases between the two germline ends. The length of the CDR3 is 11 residues. In germline, CDR1 is SGHRS, CDR2 YFSETQ. In DNA form, the CDR3 reads TGCGCCAGCAGCAAACAGGGAGAGAGGTACTTC. This encodes CASSKQGERYF. The whole variable domain, filled in from reference TRBV5-1 and TRBJ2-7, reads KAGVTQTPRYLIKTRGQQVTLSCSPISGHRSVSWYQQTPGQGLQFLFEYFSETQRNKGNFPGRFSGRQFSNSRSEMNVSTLELGDSALYLCASSKQGERYFGPGTRLTVT.

This clonotype was recorded at least ten times. The J gene is TRBJ1-2, the V gene TRBV3-1; D ambiguous. The V gene lost 2 bases and the J gene lost 7 bases, with 8 bases spanning the gap. The CDR3 covers 12 residues. Per the germline V gene, CDR1 is LGHDT and CDR2 is YNNKEL (reference sequence). The CDR3 loop reads CASSQLAGGYTF. As DNA, the CDR3 is TGTGCCAGCAGCCAATTGGCCGGTGGCTACACCTTC.

The chain couples TRBV18 to TRBJ2-2; D is undetermined. Germline V gives CDR1 KGHSH, CDR2 LQKENI. V was trimmed by 3 bases and J by 4 bases, leaving 12 bases between them. CDR3 length equals 15 residues. CDR3 sequence: CASSPPGRSTGELFF. For the CDR3, the DNA is TGTGCCAGCTCACCCCCAGGACGTTCCACCGGGGAGCTGTTTTTT.

This clonotype was counted at least ten times. The rearrangement joins TRBV20-1 to TRBJ1-1; D is possibly TRBD1 (6 bases). Trimming removed 8 bases at V and 3 bases at J, with 19 bases between. Germline values: CDR1 DFQATT, CDR2 SNEGSKA (reference sequence). The CDR3 runs 14 residues. CDR3 sequence (DNA): TGCAGTTCTATTGCGGGGGCTGGGGACACTGAAGCTTTCTTT. Its protein product is CSSIAGAGDTEAFF.

This clonotype showed up just a few times. The V gene is TRBV12-3 or TRBV12-4, the J gene TRBJ1-2; unclear D gene. V was cut by 6 bases and J by 8 bases, with 10 bases left in between. The CDR3 has 11 amino acids. This chain's CDR3 is CASSRARGYTF. The CDR3 DNA reads TGTGCCAGCAGCCGAGCGAGGGGCTACACCTTC.

This clonotype was recorded many times. This chain uses TRBV28 with TRBJ2-1, with D perhaps TRBD2 (5 bases). The CDR3 has 14 residues. The germline V and J ends were trimmed by 3 bases and 8 bases, with 14 bases remaining between them. The germline CDR1 and CDR2 sequences are MDHEN and SYDVKM. The CDR3: CASSLVGEGYEQFF. CDR3 bases: TGTGCCAGCAGTTTGGTGGGAGAGGGTTATGAGCAGTTCTTC.

This clonotype was counted between two and nine times. The chain recombines TRBV5-1 with TRBJ2-5; possible D gene TRBD2, 5 bases. The CDR3 is 14 residues long. Trimming cost V 2 bases and J 2 bases, with 10 bases left between them. CDR1 is SGHRS, CDR2 YFSETQ, per germline. The CDR3 reads CASSFLGGQETQYF. The CDR3 coding sequence is TGCGCCAGCAGCTTCCTCGGCGGGCAAGAGACCCAGTACTTC.